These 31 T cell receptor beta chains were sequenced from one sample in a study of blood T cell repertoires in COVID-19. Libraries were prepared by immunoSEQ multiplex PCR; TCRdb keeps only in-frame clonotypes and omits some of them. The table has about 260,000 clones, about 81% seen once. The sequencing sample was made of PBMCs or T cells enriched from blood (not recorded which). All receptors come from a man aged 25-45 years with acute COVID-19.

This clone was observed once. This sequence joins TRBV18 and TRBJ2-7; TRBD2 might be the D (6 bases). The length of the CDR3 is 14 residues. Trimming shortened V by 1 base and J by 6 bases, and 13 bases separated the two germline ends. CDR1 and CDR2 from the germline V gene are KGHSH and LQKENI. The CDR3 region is CASSPQGRSSEQYV. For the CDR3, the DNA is TGTGCCAGCTCACCACAGGGGAGGAGCTCCGAGCAGTACGTC.

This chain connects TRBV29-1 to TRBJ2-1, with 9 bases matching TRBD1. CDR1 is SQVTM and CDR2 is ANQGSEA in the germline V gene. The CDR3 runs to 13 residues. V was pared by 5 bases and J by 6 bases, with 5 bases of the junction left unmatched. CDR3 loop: CSVPGQGFNEQFF. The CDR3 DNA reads TGCAGCGTTCCGGGACAGGGTTTCAATGAGCAGTTCTTC.

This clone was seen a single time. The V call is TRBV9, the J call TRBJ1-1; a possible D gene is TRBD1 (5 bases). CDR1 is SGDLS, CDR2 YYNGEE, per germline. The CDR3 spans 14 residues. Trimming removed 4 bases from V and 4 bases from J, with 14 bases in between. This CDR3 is CASSLRTGGTEAFF. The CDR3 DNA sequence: TGTGCCAGCAGCCTGCGGACGGGGGGCACTGAAGCTTTCTTT.

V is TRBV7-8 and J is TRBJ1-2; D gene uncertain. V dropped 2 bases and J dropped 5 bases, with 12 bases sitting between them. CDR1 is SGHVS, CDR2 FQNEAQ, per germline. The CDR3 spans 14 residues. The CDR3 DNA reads TGTGCCAGCAGCTTAAATCGACAACAGTATGGCTACACCTTC. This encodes CASSLNRQQYGYTF.

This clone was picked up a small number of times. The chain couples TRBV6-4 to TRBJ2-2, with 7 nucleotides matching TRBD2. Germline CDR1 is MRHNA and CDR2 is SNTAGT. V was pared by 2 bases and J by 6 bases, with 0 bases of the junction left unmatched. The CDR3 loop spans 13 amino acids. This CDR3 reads CASSDTSAGELFF. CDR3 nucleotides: TGTGCCAGCAGTGACACTAGCGCCGGGGAGCTGTTTTTT.

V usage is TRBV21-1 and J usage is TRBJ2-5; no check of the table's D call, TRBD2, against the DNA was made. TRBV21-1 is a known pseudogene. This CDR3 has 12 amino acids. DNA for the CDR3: TGTGCCAGCGGATGTCGGGAGGAGACCCAGTACTTC. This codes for CASGCREETQYF.

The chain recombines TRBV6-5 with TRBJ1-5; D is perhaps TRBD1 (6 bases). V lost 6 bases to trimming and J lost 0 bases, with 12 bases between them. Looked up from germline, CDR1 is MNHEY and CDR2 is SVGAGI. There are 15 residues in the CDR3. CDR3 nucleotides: TGTGCCAGCAGCCCGACAGGATATAGCAATCAGCCCCAGCATTTT. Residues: CASSPTGYSNQPQHF.

CDR3 protein: CASSAGTSGRANIQYF. The CDR3 bases are TGTGCCAGCAGTGCCGGGACTAGCGGGAGGGCGAACATTCAGTACTTC. The J gene is TRBJ2-4, the V gene TRBV6-1, with 16 nucleotides matching TRBD2. This CDR3 region has 16 residues. The germline V gene has CDR1 MNHNS and CDR2 SASEGT. The junction had 4 bases not matched to a gene; V was cut back by 4 bases and J by 7 bases.

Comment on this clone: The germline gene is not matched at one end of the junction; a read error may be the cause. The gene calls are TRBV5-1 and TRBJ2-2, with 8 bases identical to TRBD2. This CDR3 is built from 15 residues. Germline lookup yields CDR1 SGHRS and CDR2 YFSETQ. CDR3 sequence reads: CASSPAGVTTGELFF. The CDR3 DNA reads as TGTGCCAGCAGCCCAGCGGGAGTGACCACCGGGGAGCTGTTTTTT.

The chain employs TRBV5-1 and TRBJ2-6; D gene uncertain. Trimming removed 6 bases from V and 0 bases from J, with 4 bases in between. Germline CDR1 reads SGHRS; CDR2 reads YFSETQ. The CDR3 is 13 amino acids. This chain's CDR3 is CASTHSGANVLTF. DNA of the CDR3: TGCGCCAGCACCCACTCTGGGGCCAACGTCCTGACTTTC.

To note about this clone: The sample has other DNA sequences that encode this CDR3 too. CDR3 nucleotide sequence: TGTGCCAGCAGCGCCCTCGACAGGGCCGGCGAAAAACTGTTTTTT. Translation: CASSALDRAGEKLFF. The gene calls are TRBV9 and TRBJ1-4, with 7 positions matching TRBD1. Germline V CDR1 and CDR2: SGDLS, YYNGEE. The V gene end was trimmed by 3 bases and the J gene end by 8 bases; junction bases not matched to a gene: 10. The CDR3 extends over 15 amino acids.

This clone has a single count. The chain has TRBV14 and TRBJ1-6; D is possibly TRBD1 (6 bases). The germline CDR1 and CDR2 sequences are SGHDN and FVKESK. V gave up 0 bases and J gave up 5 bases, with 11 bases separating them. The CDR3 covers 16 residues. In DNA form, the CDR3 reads TGTGCCAGCAGCCAAGACGGGGGGCTGAATAATTCACCCCTCCACTTT. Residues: CASSQDGGLNNSPLHF.

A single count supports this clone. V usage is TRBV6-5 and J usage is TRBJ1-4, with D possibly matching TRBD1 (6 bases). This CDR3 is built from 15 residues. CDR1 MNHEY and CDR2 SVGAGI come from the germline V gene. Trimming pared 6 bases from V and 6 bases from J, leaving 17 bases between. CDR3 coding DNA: TGTGCCAGCAGGAGGGGGAAGGGAGAGGATGAAAAACTGTTTTTT. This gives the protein CASRRGKGEDEKLFF.

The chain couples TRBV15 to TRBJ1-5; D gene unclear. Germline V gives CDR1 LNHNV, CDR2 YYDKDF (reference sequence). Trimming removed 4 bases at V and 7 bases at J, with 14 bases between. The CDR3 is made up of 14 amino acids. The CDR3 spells CATSIELSKQPQHF. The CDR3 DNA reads TGTGCCACCAGCATCGAATTGAGTAAGCAGCCCCAGCATTTT.

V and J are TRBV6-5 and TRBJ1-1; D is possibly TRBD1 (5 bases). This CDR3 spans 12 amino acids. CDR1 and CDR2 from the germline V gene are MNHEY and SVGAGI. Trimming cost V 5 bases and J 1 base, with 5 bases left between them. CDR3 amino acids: CASSTGNTEAFF. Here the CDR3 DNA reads TGTGCCAGCAGTACAGGGAACACTGAAGCTTTCTTT.

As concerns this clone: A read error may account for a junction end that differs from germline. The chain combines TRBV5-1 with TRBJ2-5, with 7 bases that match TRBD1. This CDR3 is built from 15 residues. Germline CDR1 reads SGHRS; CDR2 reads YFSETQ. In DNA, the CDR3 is TGTGCCAGCAGCTTGGGCAGGGGGACGCAAGAGACCCAGTACTTC. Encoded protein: CASSLGRGTQETQYF. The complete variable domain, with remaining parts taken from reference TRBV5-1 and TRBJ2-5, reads KAGVTQTPRYLIKTRGQQVTLSCSPISGHRSVSWYQQTPGQGLQFLFEYFSETQRNKGNFPGRFSGRQFSNSRSEMNVSTLELGDSALYLCASSLGRGTQETQYFGPGTRLLVL.

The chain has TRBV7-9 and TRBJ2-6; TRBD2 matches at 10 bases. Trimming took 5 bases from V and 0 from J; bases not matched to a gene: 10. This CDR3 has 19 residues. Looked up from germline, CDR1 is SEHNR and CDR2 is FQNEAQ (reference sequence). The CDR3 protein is CASSDSSGGLYSGANVLTF. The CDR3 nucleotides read TGTGCCAGCAGCGACTCTAGCGGGGGCTTATACTCTGGGGCCAACGTCCTGACTTTC.

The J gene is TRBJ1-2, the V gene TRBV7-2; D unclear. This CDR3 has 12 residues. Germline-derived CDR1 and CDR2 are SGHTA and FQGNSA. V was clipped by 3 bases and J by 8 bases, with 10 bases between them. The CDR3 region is CASSFSLGGYTF. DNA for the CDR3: TGTGCCAGCAGCTTTAGTCTAGGAGGCTACACCTTC. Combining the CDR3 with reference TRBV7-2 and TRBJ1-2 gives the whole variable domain GAGVSQSPSNKVTEKGKDVELRCDPISGHTALYWYRQSLGQGLEFLIYFQGNSAPDKSGLPSDRFSAERTGGSVSTLTIQRTQQEDSAVYLCASSFSLGGYTFGSGTRLTVV.

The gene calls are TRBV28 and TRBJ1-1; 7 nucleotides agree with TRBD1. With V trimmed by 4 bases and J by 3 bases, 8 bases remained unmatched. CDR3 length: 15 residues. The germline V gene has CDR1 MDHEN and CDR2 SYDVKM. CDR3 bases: TGTGCCAGCAGTTCCTTGCAGGGGGATCACACTGAAGCTTTCTTT. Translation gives CASSSLQGDHTEAFF.

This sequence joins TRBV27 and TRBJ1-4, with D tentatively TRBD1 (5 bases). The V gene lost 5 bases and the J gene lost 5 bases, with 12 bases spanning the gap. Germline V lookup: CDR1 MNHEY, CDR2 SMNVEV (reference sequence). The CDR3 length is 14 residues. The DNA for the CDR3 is TGTGCCAGCAGTCCAGGGCCTCCGAATGAAAAACTGTTTTTT. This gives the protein CASSPGPPNEKLFF.

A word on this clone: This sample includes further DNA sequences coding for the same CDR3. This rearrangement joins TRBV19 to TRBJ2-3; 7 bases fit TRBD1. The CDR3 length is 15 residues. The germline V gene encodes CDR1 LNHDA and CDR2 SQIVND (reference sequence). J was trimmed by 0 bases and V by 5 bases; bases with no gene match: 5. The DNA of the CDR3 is TGTGCCAGTAGTCGGACAGGTCCTAGCACAGATACGCAGTATTTT. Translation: CASSRTGPSTDTQYF.

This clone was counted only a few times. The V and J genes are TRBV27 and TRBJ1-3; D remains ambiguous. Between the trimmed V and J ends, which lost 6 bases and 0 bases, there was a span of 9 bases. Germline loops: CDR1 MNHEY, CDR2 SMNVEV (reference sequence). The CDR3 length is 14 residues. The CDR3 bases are TGTGCCAGCAGCACGACACGCTCTGGAAACACCATATATTTT. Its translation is CASSTTRSGNTIYF.

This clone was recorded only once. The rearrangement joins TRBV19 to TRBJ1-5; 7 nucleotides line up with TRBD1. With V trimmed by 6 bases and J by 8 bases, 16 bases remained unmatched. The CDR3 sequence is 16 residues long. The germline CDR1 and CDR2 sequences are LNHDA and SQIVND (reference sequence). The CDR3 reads CASSNFGTARGKPQHF. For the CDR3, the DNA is TGTGCCAGTAGCAACTTCGGGACAGCGCGCGGGAAGCCCCAGCATTTT.

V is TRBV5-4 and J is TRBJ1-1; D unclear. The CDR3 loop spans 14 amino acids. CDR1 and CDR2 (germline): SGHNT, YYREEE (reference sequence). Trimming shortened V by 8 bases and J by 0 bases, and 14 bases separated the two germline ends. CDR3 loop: CASARGHLNTEAFF. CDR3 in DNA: TGTGCCAGTGCCCGCGGGCACTTGAACACTGAAGCTTTCTTT.

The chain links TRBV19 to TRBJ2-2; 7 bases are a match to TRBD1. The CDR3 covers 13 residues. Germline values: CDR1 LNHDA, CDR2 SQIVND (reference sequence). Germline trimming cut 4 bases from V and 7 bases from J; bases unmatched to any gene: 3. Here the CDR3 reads CASSNTGDGELFF. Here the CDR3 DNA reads TGTGCCAGTAGTAATACAGGGGACGGGGAGCTGTTTTTT. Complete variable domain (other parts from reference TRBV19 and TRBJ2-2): DGGITQSPKYLFRKEGQNVTLSCEQNLNHDAMYWYRQDPGQGLRLIYYSQIVNDFQKGDIAEGYSVSREKKESFPLTVTSAQKNPTAFYLCASSNTGDGELFFGEGSRLTVL.

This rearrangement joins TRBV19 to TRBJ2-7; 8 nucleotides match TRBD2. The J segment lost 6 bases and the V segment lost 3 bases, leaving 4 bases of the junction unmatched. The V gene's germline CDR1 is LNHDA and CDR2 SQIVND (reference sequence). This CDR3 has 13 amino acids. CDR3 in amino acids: CASSMGAGGEQYV. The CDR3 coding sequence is TGTGCCAGTAGTATGGGGGCGGGAGGCGAGCAGTACGTC.

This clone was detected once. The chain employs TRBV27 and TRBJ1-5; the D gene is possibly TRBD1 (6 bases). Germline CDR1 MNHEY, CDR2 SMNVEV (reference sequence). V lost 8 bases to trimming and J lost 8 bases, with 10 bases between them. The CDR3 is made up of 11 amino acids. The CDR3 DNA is TGTGCCAGCGGGCAGGGGAAGCCCCAGCATTTT. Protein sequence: CASGQGKPQHF.

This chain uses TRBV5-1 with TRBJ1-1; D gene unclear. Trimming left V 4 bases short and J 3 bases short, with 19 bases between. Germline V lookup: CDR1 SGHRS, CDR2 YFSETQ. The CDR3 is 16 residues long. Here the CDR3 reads CASSPPMAGKDTEAFF. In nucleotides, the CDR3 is TGCGCCAGCAGCCCACCGATGGCCGGGAAGGACACTGAAGCTTTCTTT. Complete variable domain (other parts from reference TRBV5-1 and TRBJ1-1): KAGVTQTPRYLIKTRGQQVTLSCSPISGHRSVSWYQQTPGQGLQFLFEYFSETQRNKGNFPGRFSGRQFSNSRSEMNVSTLELGDSALYLCASSPPMAGKDTEAFFGQGTRLTVV.

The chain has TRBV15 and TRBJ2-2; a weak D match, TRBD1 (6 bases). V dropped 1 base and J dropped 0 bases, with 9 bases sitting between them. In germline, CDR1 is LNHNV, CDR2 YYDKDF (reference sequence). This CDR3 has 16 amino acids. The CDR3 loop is CATSRVGTPNTGELFF. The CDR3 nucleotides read TGTGCCACCAGCAGAGTCGGGACACCGAACACCGGGGAGCTGTTTTTT.

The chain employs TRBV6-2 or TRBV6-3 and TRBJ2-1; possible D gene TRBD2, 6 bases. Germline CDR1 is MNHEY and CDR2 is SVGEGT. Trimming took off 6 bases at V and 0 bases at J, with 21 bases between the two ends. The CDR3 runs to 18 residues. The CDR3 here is CASSRLTGRGSSYNEQFF. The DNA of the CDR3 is TGTGCCAGCAGCAGACTAACGGGACGGGGGAGCTCCTACAATGAGCAGTTCTTC.

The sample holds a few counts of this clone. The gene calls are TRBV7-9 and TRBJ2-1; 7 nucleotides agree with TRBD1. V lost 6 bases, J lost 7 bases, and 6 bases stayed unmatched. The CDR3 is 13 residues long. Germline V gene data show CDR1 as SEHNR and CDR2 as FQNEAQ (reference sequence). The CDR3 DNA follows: TGTGCCAGCAGAGGGGGCAGCCGAAATGAGCAGTTCTTC. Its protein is CASRGGSRNEQFF.